These 12 T cell receptor beta chains were all obtained from the same sample, sequenced in a study of identical twins (dated by TCRdb to 2016 to 2018). The library was prepared using 5' RACE. The instrument was an Illumina HiSeq 2000. Clones were called with MiXCR by TCRdb after fastp trimmed the public reads at Q25, and only in-frame beta chains were retained. Rows are combined by CDR3 protein, so each entry shows the most common genes and DNA. The sample table contains roughly 690,000 distinct CDR3 sequences; only one count was recorded for 21% of them. Roughly 4% of the sample rests with the top ten. This sample was shared with a second study, whose subject was T cells expressing NK-cell markers.

Material: PBMCs. The receptors were gathered from a woman between 18 and 29 years old in good health.

V and J are TRBV7-2 and TRBJ1-2; D is undetermined. The CDR3 runs 14 residues. The germline gives CDR1 SGHTA, CDR2 FQGNSA. V lost 2 bases to trimming and J lost 4 bases, with 11 bases between them. The CDR3 DNA reads as TGTGCCAGCAGCTTACATTCCGCCGGCTATGGCTACACCTTC. It specifies CASSLHSAGYGYTF.

The chain links TRBV20-1 to TRBJ2-3, with 9 bases identical to TRBD2. Germline CDR1 is DFQATT and CDR2 is SNEGSKA (reference sequence). The CDR3 length is 13 residues. Trimming cost V 6 bases and J 2 bases; bases outside gene matches: 3. Here the CDR3 DNA reads TGCAGTGCGAGACTAGCGGTCACAGATACGCAGTATTTT. Protein product: CSARLAVTDTQYF.

The chain employs TRBV27 and TRBJ1-1, with 9 bases lining up with TRBD1. Looked up from germline, CDR1 is MNHEY and CDR2 is SMNVEV (reference sequence). CDR3 size: 15 residues. V gave up 8 bases and J gave up 5 bases; unmatched junction bases: 12. Here the CDR3 DNA reads TGTGCCAGCCGATTTATACAGGGGGCGCGGACTGAAGCTTTCTTT. It specifies CASRFIQGARTEAFF.

This clonotype appeared a few times. The chain joins TRBV4-1 to TRBJ2-1; unclear D gene. With 2 bases removed from V and 7 bases from J, the gap between germline ends came to 6 bases. Looked up from germline, CDR1 is MGHRA and CDR2 is YSYEKL. This CDR3 contains 12 residues. The CDR3 nucleotides are TGCGCCAGCAGCCAAAGAGGAAATGAGCAGTTCTTC. Residues: CASSQRGNEQFF.

The chain employs TRBV10-3 and TRBJ2-1, with a weak D call TRBD1 (6 bases). V lost 2 bases and J lost 2, with 10 bases in between. Germline values: CDR1 ENHRY, CDR2 SYGVKD. The CDR3 sequence is 15 residues long. CDR3 sequence: CAISEAGTTYNEQFF. CDR3 nucleotide sequence: TGTGCCATCAGTGAGGCCGGGACAACCTACAATGAGCAGTTCTTC.

This chain connects TRBV5-6 to TRBJ2-1; D remains unclear. CDR1 SGHDT and CDR2 YYEEEE come from the germline V gene. V was shortened by 3 bases and J by 12 bases, with 13 bases between the two germline ends. The CDR3 sequence is 12 residues long. This CDR3 is CASSSLEMGQFF. CDR3 coding DNA: TGTGCCAGCAGCTCCCTAGAGATGGGGCAGTTCTTC.

This clonotype turned up a few times. The CDR3 bases are TGTGCCAGCAGTACGCAGGGGAGGAAGACCCAGTACTTC. Its translation is CASSTQGRKTQYF. The chain recombines TRBV6-2 or TRBV6-3 with TRBJ2-5; D may be TRBD1 or TRBD2 (6 bases each). Germline assignment: CDR1 MNHEY and CDR2 SVGEGT. V was shortened by 5 bases and J by 6 bases, with 13 bases between the two germline ends. CDR3 length equals 13 residues.

The CDR3 sequence is CASSPSGRDQDTQYF. In nucleotides, the CDR3 is TGTGCCAGCAGTCCGAGCGGGAGGGATCAGGATACGCAGTATTTT. The chain is built from TRBV7-2 and TRBJ2-3, with TRBD2 identical over 10 bases. J lost 6 bases, V lost 6 bases, and 9 bases had no gene match. There are 15 residues in the CDR3. CDR1 and CDR2 (germline): SGHTA, FQGNSA.

In its sample, this clonotype was seen a few times. The J gene is TRBJ2-3, the V gene TRBV28; perhaps TRBD2 as D (5 bases). Looked up from germline, CDR1 is MDHEN and CDR2 is SYDVKM. V gave up 1 base and J gave up 6 bases, with 17 bases separating them. CDR3 size: 16 residues. Here the CDR3 reads CASSLYGLEAHDTQYF. The DNA of the CDR3 is TGTGCCAGCAGTTTATATGGCCTGGAGGCGCATGATACGCAGTATTTT.

The chain joins TRBV9 to TRBJ2-3; no definite D call. Trimming left V 3 bases short and J 6 bases short, with 8 bases between. The germline V gene encodes CDR1 SGDLS and CDR2 YYNGEE. The CDR3 contains 12 residues. CDR3 region: CASSENGDTQYF. The CDR3 bases are TGTGCCAGCAGCGAAAACGGGGATACGCAGTATTTT. The complete variable domain, with remaining parts taken from reference TRBV9 and TRBJ2-3, reads DSGVTQTPKHLITATGQRVTLRCSPRSGDLSVYWYQQSLDQGLQFLIQYYNGEERAKGNILERFSAQQFPDLHSELNLSSLELGDSALYFCASSENGDTQYFGPGTRLTVL.

The rearrangement uses TRBV29-1 and TRBJ1-2; possible D gene TRBD1, 5 bases. Trimming removed 4 bases at V and 3 bases at J, with 15 bases between. Germline V gene data show CDR1 as SQVTM and CDR2 as ANQGSEA. This CDR3 is 14 amino acids long. For the CDR3, the DNA is TGCAGCGTTGCAGGGAGCGGGGACCACTATGGCTACACCTTC. Translated: CSVAGSGDHYGYTF. Supplemented by reference TRBV29-1 and TRBJ1-2, the full variable domain reads SAVISQKPSRDICQRGTSLTIQCQVDSQVTMMFWYRQQPGQSLTLIATANQGSEATYESGFVIDKFPISRPNLTFSTLTVSNMSPEDSSIYLCSVAGSGDHYGYTFGSGTRLTVV.

This clonotype appeared many times. The chain combines TRBV15 with TRBJ2-4; D may be TRBD2 (7 bases). CDR3 length: 16 amino acids. Germline CDR1 reads LNHNV; CDR2 reads YYDKDF (reference sequence). The V and J ends lost 0 bases and 1 base respectively, with 10 bases between them. The CDR3 DNA sequence: TGTGCCACCAGCAGAGATCGGGGGGCGGCCAAAAACATTCAGTACTTC. It specifies CATSRDRGAAKNIQYF.